This section outlines one T cell receptor (beta chain) sequence together with its context. Its antigen is not known. Nominally healthy donors were sampled, though unrecorded immune exposures were likely. The PCR was carried out with 60 Vbeta primers and 13 Jbeta primers. In the authors' workflow: Later analysis identified some 80 million unique TCR beta chains, about 10 million shared. Libraries were prepared by immunoSEQ multiplex PCR; TCRdb keeps only in-frame clonotypes and omits some of them. V, J and clone size derive from that table, while D and trimming were established from the DNA sequence. Found here are around 150,000 clones, roughly four fifths of them singletons; the top ten hold 1.2% to 1.5%. This entry comes from a study of cytomegalovirus exposure and HLA in healthy donors. J lost 7 bases, V lost 5 bases, and 11 bases had no gene match. This CDR3 comprises 15 residues. The V gene's germline CDR1 is SGHNT and CDR2 YENEEA.

Study-level points and caveats: Highly shared variants forming one cluster were likely a sequencing artifact. In a later analysis, at a false discovery rate of 0.05, some 15,000 TCR beta sequences were associated with HLA alleles.

The V gene is TRBV11-3, the J gene TRBJ2-1; 7 bases fit TRBD2. The origin of this receptor is a man in his sixties in good health and CMV-seronegative. The sequenced sample was PBMCs. CDR3 protein: CASSLAGVIKNEQFF. Written as DNA, the CDR3 is TGTGCCAGCAGCCTTGCGGGGGTCATAAAAAATGAGCAGTTCTTC.